The 15 T cell receptor beta chains below all came from one sample that was sequenced in a study of shared clonotypes between healthy human individuals. TCRdb keeps only in-frame clones here, not all; method: immunoSEQ multiplex PCR. The table lists about 2 million clones, 95% of them singletons, with around 0.13% in the top ten. The sample was naive CD4+ T cells sorted from blood. The subset denotes: CD45RA+ positively selected. All receptors derive from a man in his late teens or twenties in good health.

The chain combines TRBV4-1 with TRBJ2-7, with D possibly being TRBD2 (6 bases). CDR1 is MGHRA, CDR2 YSYEKL, per germline. V lost 0 bases, J lost 6 bases, and 15 bases lay in between. The CDR3 totals 15 residues. CDR3 region: CASSQDLGGGGEQYF. CDR3 DNA sequence: TGCGCCAGCAGCCAAGATTTGGGAGGAGGAGGCGAGCAGTACTTC.

This clone appeared a single time. The chain combines TRBV25-1 with TRBJ1-3, with unresolved D. Looked up from germline, CDR1 is MGHDK and CDR2 is SYGVNS. The CDR3 has 14 amino acids. With 6 bases removed from V and 3 bases from J, the gap between germline ends came to 12 bases. The CDR3 DNA reads as TGTGCCAGCAGAGACAATACGCGTGGAAACACCATATATTTT. Protein sequence: CASRDNTRGNTIYF.

The rearrangement links TRBV5-1 to TRBJ2-7; perhaps TRBD1 as D (5 bases). Per germline, CDR1 SGHRS and CDR2 YFSETQ. The CDR3 is made up of 14 amino acids. V was clipped by 1 base and J by 5 bases, with 13 bases between them. CDR3 sequence (DNA): TGCGCCAGCAGCTTGACAGGTCCCATGAACGAGCAGTACTTC. Its translation is CASSLTGPMNEQYF. Drawing the rest from reference TRBV5-1 and TRBJ2-7, the complete variable domain is KAGVTQTPRYLIKTRGQQVTLSCSPISGHRSVSWYQQTPGQGLQFLFEYFSETQRNKGNFPGRFSGRQFSNSRSEMNVSTLELGDSALYLCASSLTGPMNEQYFGPGTRLTVT.

This clone was picked up a small number of times. The chain joins TRBV6-6 to TRBJ2-3, with a tentative D call TRBD1 (6 bases). The CDR3 extends over 15 amino acids. The V end lost 6 bases, the J end lost 2 bases, and 15 bases lay between the germline ends. CDR1 is MNHNY and CDR2 is SVGAGI in the germline V gene (reference sequence). This CDR3 reads CASRPQGSYTDTQYF. CDR3 DNA: TGTGCCAGCAGGCCACAGGGCTCTTACACAGATACGCAGTATTTT.

This sequence joins TRBV6-6 and TRBJ1-6; maybe TRBD1 (5 bases). V lost 5 bases and J lost 7, with 9 bases in between. In germline, CDR1 is MNHNY, CDR2 SVGAGI (reference sequence). The CDR3 consists of 13 residues. The CDR3 DNA reads as TGTGCCAGCAGTCGACAGAGCAATTCACCCCTCCACTTT. Protein product: CASSRQSNSPLHF.

The chain uses TRBV6-5 and TRBJ2-7; 8 positions agree with TRBD1. The V segment lost 6 bases and the J segment 2 bases; nucleotides outside the gene matches: 6. The CDR3 spans 14 residues. Germline V gene lookup returns CDR1 MNHEY and CDR2 SVGAGI. In DNA, the CDR3 is TGTGCCAGCAGCGGAGACAGGGGAACCTACGAGCAGTACTTC. Translating gives CASSGDRGTYEQYF.

The chain uses TRBV9 and TRBJ1-3; the D is unclear. Between the trimmed V and J ends, which lost 2 bases and 4 bases, there was a span of 13 bases. Germline V gives CDR1 SGDLS, CDR2 YYNGEE. CDR3 length equals 15 residues. CDR3 nucleotides: TGTGCCAGCAGCGTTGATCCTTCGGGGGGAAACACCATATATTTT. Translated: CASSVDPSGGNTIYF.

This rearrangement joins TRBV10-3 to TRBJ2-7; 9 bases match TRBD1. V dropped 10 bases and J dropped 2; count of bases not matched to a gene: 12. The germline gives CDR1 ENHRY, CDR2 SYGVKD. The CDR3 loop spans 15 amino acids. The CDR3 sequence: CATLNRDRAAYEQYF. The CDR3 region has the DNA TGTGCCACCCTCAACCGGGACAGGGCCGCCTACGAGCAGTACTTC.

The genes are TRBV6-5 and TRBJ2-6, with D perhaps TRBD2 (6 bases). V dropped 6 bases and J dropped 2 bases, with 11 bases sitting between them. The germline V gene encodes CDR1 MNHEY and CDR2 SVGAGI. The CDR3 sequence is 15 residues long. For the CDR3, the DNA is TGTGCCAGCAGCGGCGGGGAAGCTGGGGCCAACGTCCTGACTTTC. This encodes CASSGGEAGANVLTF.

A word on this clone: Other DNA sequences in the same sample also yield this CDR3. The chain joins TRBV18 to TRBJ1-3; D not certain. V was pared by 1 base and J by 0 bases, with 7 bases between. Germline values: CDR1 KGHSH, CDR2 LQKENI. The CDR3 length is 15 residues. CDR3 protein: CASSPLQTSGNTIYF. The CDR3 bases are TGTGCCAGCTCACCACTACAGACCTCTGGAAACACCATATATTTT.

The V and J genes are TRBV6-5 and TRBJ2-1; TRBD2 matches at 7 bases. The V segment lost 6 bases and the J segment 8 bases; nucleotides outside the gene matches: 13. The CDR3 consists of 15 residues. Germline V gene sequence: CDR1 MNHEY, CDR2 SVGAGI. The CDR3 loop reads CASRSGTIFGDEQFF. CDR3 bases: TGTGCCAGCAGGTCCGGGACTATCTTTGGCGATGAGCAGTTCTTC.

A remark on this clone: The same CDR3 is also encoded by other DNA sequences in this sample. The chain employs TRBV7-2 and TRBJ2-1; TRBD2 matches 12 bases. The CDR3 is 16 amino acids. Germline V gene lookup returns CDR1 SGHTA and CDR2 FQGNSA. Trimming took 1 base from V and 3 from J; bases not matched to a gene: 1. CDR3 amino acids: CASSLGLAGVYNEQFF. CDR3 bases: TGTGCCAGCAGCTTAGGACTAGCGGGGGTCTACAATGAGCAGTTCTTC.

The table lists this clone with a few counts. The chain carries TRBV19 and TRBJ1-1; D is unresolved. Germline CDR1 is LNHDA and CDR2 is SQIVND (reference sequence). Trimming removed 1 base at V and 2 bases at J, with 8 bases between. The CDR3 sequence is 14 residues long. CDR3 in DNA: TGTGCCAGTAGTATAGTGAACAGTAACACTGAAGCTTTCTTT. The encoded protein is CASSIVNSNTEAFF.

Details on this clone: At the DNA level, this CDR3 is encoded by other sequences in the same sample as well. The chain is built from TRBV5-4 and TRBJ2-7; 9 positions match TRBD1. Per germline, CDR1 SGHNT and CDR2 YYREEE (reference sequence). V trimming: 1 base; J trimming: 7 bases; junction bases outside the gene matches: 9. CDR3 length equals 15 residues. The CDR3 sequence is CASSLTGQGGYEQYF. In DNA, the CDR3 is TGTGCCAGCAGCTTGACGGGACAGGGAGGGTATGAGCAGTACTTC.

In the case of this clone: Other DNA sequences in the sample encode the same CDR3. The chain couples TRBV7-2 to TRBJ2-7; 8 bases line up with TRBD2. The J segment lost 0 bases and the V segment lost 3 bases, leaving 1 base of the junction unmatched. This CDR3 comprises 14 residues. Germline CDR1 reads SGHTA; CDR2 reads FQGNSA. CDR3 in amino acids: CASSFGGDSYEQYF. CDR3 in DNA: TGTGCCAGCAGCTTCGGGGGGGACTCCTACGAGCAGTACTTC. The full variable domain, in which reference TRBV7-2 and TRBJ2-7 provide the parts outside the CDR3, is GAGVSQSPSNKVTEKGKDVELRCDPISGHTALYWYRQSLGQGLEFLIYFQGNSAPDKSGLPSDRFSAERTGGSVSTLTIQRTQQEDSAVYLCASSFGGDSYEQYFGPGTRLTVT.